The clone carrying this T cell receptor (beta chain) was detected ten times or more. Its cognate antigen is unknown. This sample stems from a study of response to subunit inactivated influenza vaccine. MiXCR, run by TCRdb on the RT-PCR reads, gives a single entry per CDR3 protein. The data contain roughly 650,000 distinct CDR3 sequences, about 15% of them singletons. Broader study findings: It was suggested by the authors that few new T cells are recruited by each seasonal influenza vaccination.

The CDR3 is 17 residues long. The V and J ends lost 0 bases and 1 base, in that order; junction bases with no gene match: 5. Germline V gene sequence: CDR1 MGHRA, CDR2 YSYEKL. This chain links TRBV4-1 with TRBJ2-1; 8 positions match TRBD1. This sequence originates from a man aged 45-60 years who received an inactivated influenza vaccine. This sample comprised PBMCs from blood, obtained less than 15 days before vaccination. The CDR3 loop is CASSQDPGQASYNEQFF. The CDR3 coding sequence is TGCGCCAGCAGCCAAGATCCGGGACAGGCGTCCTACAATGAGCAGTTCTTC.